The clone carrying this T cell receptor beta chain was found a few times. Its antigen is not known. This specimen belongs to a study of CD8+ T cells in alopecia areata. General study findings and limits: An increase in clonality over normal scalp was evident in lesional scalp, especially alopecia totalis/universalis.

TCR sequencing used cDNA made by reverse transcription of extracted RNA. Data came from immunoSEQ multiplex PCR; TCRdb stores just in-frame clones and leaves some out. Of some 110,000 clones listed, around 64% were seen once; the top ten hold approximately 2.6%. J gave up 4 bases and V 3 bases, and 2 bases lay outside the gene matches. This CDR3 has 13 amino acids. CDR1 GTSNPN and CDR2 SVGIG come from the germline V gene (reference sequence). The chain joins TRBV30 to TRBJ2-1, with 8 bases aligning to TRBD1. The TCR originated in a human donor in good health. Sequenced: CD4+ T cells sorted from blood. In DNA, the CDR3 is TGTGCCTGGAGCGACAGGGGTTACAATGAGCAGTTCTTC. This codes for CAWSDRGYNEQFF.